Each of the 8 T cell receptor beta chains below was sequenced from the same sample in a study of blood T cell repertoires in COVID-19. Produced via immunoSEQ multiplex PCR; TCRdb's table is partial and in-frame only. The sample gives 200,000 to 250,000 clones, around 83% of which show up once; about 5% is in the top ten. Sequencing was performed on peripheral blood. These TCRs come from a woman aged 70 to 79 with COVID-19, enrolled during active disease.

V gene TRBV6-2 or TRBV6-3 combines with J gene TRBJ2-3, with 7 positions matching TRBD1. This CDR3 is built from 16 residues. V was clipped by 2 bases and J by 3 bases; unmatched bases: 8. Germline values: CDR1 MNHEY, CDR2 SVGEGT. CDR3 sequence reads: CASSYRGHFTTDTQYF. The CDR3 region has the DNA TGTGCCAGCAGTTACAGGGGGCACTTCACGACAGATACGCAGTATTTT.

The chain employs TRBV5-1 and TRBJ1-4; 7 bases line up with TRBD1. Trimming cost V 4 bases and J 8 bases; bases outside gene matches: 8. CDR1 and CDR2 (germline): SGHRS, YFSETQ. CDR3 size: 14 residues. CDR3 in amino acids: CASSPDRVGEKLFF. The CDR3 bases are TGCGCCAGCAGCCCTGACAGGGTCGGGGAAAAACTGTTTTTT.

The sample holds a few counts of this clone. The gene calls are TRBV10-2 and TRBJ2-5, with D tentatively TRBD2 (5 bases). From germline, CDR1 is WSHSY and CDR2 SAAADI. The CDR3 totals 14 residues. Trimming shortened V by 6 bases and J by 5 bases, and 16 bases separated the two germline ends. CDR3 amino acids: CASSWSRRGETQYF. The CDR3 nucleotides read TGCGCCAGCAGCTGGAGTAGGCGCGGGGAGACCCAGTACTTC.

This clone appeared a few times. As DNA, the CDR3 is TGTGCCAGCAGCTTTAACCTGAGCCCCGGGGAGCTGTTTTTT. Amino acid sequence: CASSFNLSPGELFF. The chain has TRBV7-3 and TRBJ2-2; D remains ambiguous. The CDR3 contains 14 residues. From germline, CDR1 is SGHTA and CDR2 FQGTGA. Trimming pared 3 bases from V and 6 bases from J, leaving 11 bases between.

In DNA, the CDR3 is TGTGCCAGCTCACCACGCAGGGCAGACACTGAAGCTTTCTTT. As protein: CASSPRRADTEAFF. The J gene is TRBJ1-1, the V gene TRBV18, with D possibly TRBD1 on 5 matching bases. The V end lost 1 base, the J end lost 3 bases, and 9 bases lay between the germline ends. Germline CDR1 reads KGHSH; CDR2 reads LQKENI. The CDR3 extends over 14 amino acids.

This chain connects TRBV28 to TRBJ2-7; D is uncertain. Germline loops: CDR1 MDHEN, CDR2 SYDVKM. The CDR3 runs 11 residues. Trimming removed 7 bases from V and 7 bases from J, with 11 bases in between. CDR3 sequence: CASTLGWEQYF. The CDR3, as DNA: TGTGCCAGCACCCTGGGCTGGGAGCAGTACTTC. The full variable domain, completed using reference TRBV28 and TRBJ2-7, is DVKVTQSSRYLVKRTGEKVFLECVQDMDHENMFWYRQDPGLGLRLIYFSYDVKMKEKGDIPEGYSVSREKKERFSLILESASTNQTSMYLCASTLGWEQYFGPGTRLTVT.

This chain links TRBV5-4 with TRBJ2-2; 10 bases line up with TRBD2. The junction had 6 bases not matched to a gene; V was cut back by 4 bases and J by 6 bases. The CDR3 loop spans 15 amino acids. Germline CDR1 and CDR2: SGHNT and YYREEE (reference sequence). The CDR3 loop reads CASSIAGGLSGELFF. In nucleotides, the CDR3 is TGTGCCAGCAGCATAGCGGGAGGTCTTTCCGGGGAGCTGTTTTTT.

The chain links TRBV7-9 to TRBJ1-5; D ambiguous. This CDR3 spans 17 amino acids. Germline values: CDR1 SEHNR, CDR2 FQNEAQ (reference sequence). The germline V and J ends were trimmed by 1 base and 2 bases, with 15 bases remaining between them. The CDR3, as DNA: TGTGCCAGCAGCTTAGGAGTTGGGGAGGGAGGCAATCAGCCCCAGCATTTT. It translates to CASSLGVGEGGNQPQHF.